These T cell receptor beta chains were read from a single sample in a study of T cell responses to AZD1222 COVID-19 vaccine. Method: immunoSEQ multiplex PCR; TCRdb's copy keeps in-frame clones and lacks some. The sample comprises under 20,000 clones, approximately 80% of which are singletons, and approximately 15% rests with the top ten. The sample here was peripheral blood, taken 28 days after the second AZD1222 dose. The receptors stem from an adult who received the AZD1222 COVID-19 vaccine. Each CDR3 is given without its conserved first and last residue. D genes are given only for firm matches.

>NA|TRBV7-3
ASSSLGPTDTQY
>NA|TRBV19
ASSIQAKNIQY
>NA|TRBV4-3
ASSRVRGYEQY
>NA|TRBV7-2
ASSRGEMNTEAF
>NA|TRBV5-6
ASRDTGQNYGYT
>NA|TRBV30
AWSAAKAF
>NA|TRBV6-1
ASSERGGGTYNEQF
>NA|TRBV5-6
ASSLDNSPLH
>NA|TRBV5-1
ASSATGNEQF
>NA|TRBV27
ASRTNTEAF
>TRBD1|TRBV7-2
ASSLQGAHETEAF
>NA|TRBV30
AWNQGNTIY
>NA|TRBV30
SLSQGGNSPLH
>NA|TRBV14
ASSVYSQETQY
>NA|TRBV7-9
ASKDQRKQAF
>NA|TRBV20-1
SAPGDYTLH
>NA|TRBV6-6
ASSPQTGELF
>TRBD2|TRBV15
ATSVSGALGYNEQF
>NA|TRBV2
ASSEADTQY
>NA|TRBV6-5
ASNYGGSNYGYT
>NA|TRBV7-9
ASSLEGWYQPQH
>TRBD1|TRBV5-1
ASSPGGRASYGYT
>NA|TRBV7-2
ASSVGALTSGDTQY
>TRBD1|TRBV6-5
ASSYSGTGAYGYT
>TRBD2|TRBV11-3
ASSPGLAPSTDTQY
>NA|TRBV28
ASSLLQGGPLGYT
>NA|TRBV5-8
ASSSDSSYEQY
>TRBD1|TRBV7-3
ASSRDRGHTEAF